Listed below are T cell receptor beta chains from one sample, sequenced in a study of early T cells in non-severe SARS-CoV-2 infection. TCRdb called the 5' RACE reads again in MiXCR, with one record for every CDR3 protein. The sample lists some 45,000 distinct CDR3 sequences; approximately 9% were seen once. Specimen: whole blood, collected at baseline. Receptor source: an adult who was a healthcare worker with PCR-confirmed SARS-CoV-2 infection or an uninfected control (not recorded which). Both conserved end residues are part of each CDR3. D genes are given only for firm matches. Clone size, where shown, is once, few, many, or a class for clones that have expanded.

size: NA; V: TRBV12-3/TRBV12-4; J: TRBJ1-5; D: NA; CDR3: CASSSGHNEGQPQHF; DNA: TGTGCCAGCAGTTCGGGACATAACGAGGGGCAGCCCCAGCATTTT
size: few; V: TRBV18; J: TRBJ2-7; D: NA; CDR3: CASSPPGSHEQYF; DNA: TGTGCCAGCTCGCCACCGGGTAGCCACGAGCAGTACTTC
size: many; V: TRBV7-6; J: TRBJ2-5; D: NA; CDR3: CASSSPTETQYF; DNA: TGTGCCAGCAGCTCTCCGACGGAGACCCAGTACTTC
size: many; V: TRBV11-2; J: TRBJ1-1; D: NA; CDR3: CASSLMNRANTEAFF; DNA: TGTGCCAGCAGCTTAATGAACAGGGCGAACACTGAAGCTTTCTTT
size: NA; V: TRBV30; J: TRBJ1-1; D: NA; CDR3: CAWSAPGTTGTEAFF; DNA: TGTGCCTGGAGTGCCCCCGGGACTACGGGCACTGAAGCTTTCTTT
size: NA; V: TRBV19; J: TRBJ1-4; D: NA; CDR3: CASSIDEKLFF; DNA: TGTGCCAGTAGTATCGACGAAAAACTGTTTTTT
size: few; V: TRBV20-1; J: TRBJ1-3; D: TRBD1; CDR3: CSASARQGENTIYF; DNA: TGCAGTGCTTCGGCACGACAGGGTGAAAACACCATATATTTT
size: many; V: TRBV30; J: TRBJ2-7; D: TRBD2; CDR3: CAYSSGTFYEQYF; DNA: TGTGCCTATTCTAGCGGGACCTTCTACGAGCAGTACTTC
size: few; V: TRBV6-4; J: TRBJ1-1; D: NA; CDR3: CASSDSPGGSKAFF; DNA: TGTGCCAGCAGTGACTCCCCTGGGGGAAGTAAGGCTTTCTTT
size: NA; V: TRBV6-4; J: TRBJ2-3; D: TRBD2; CDR3: CASSDSSSGGSDTQYF; DNA: TGTGCCAGCAGTGACTCGAGTAGCGGGGGATCAGATACGCAGTATTTT
size: few; V: TRBV7-2; J: TRBJ1-1; D: NA; CDR3: CASSLDGGAGAFF; DNA: TGTGCCAGCAGCTTAGACGGTGGGGCTGGGGCTTTCTTT
size: many; V: TRBV20-1; J: TRBJ1-6; D: NA; CDR3: CSAPGGGRPYNSPLHF; DNA: TGCAGTGCTCCCGGAGGGGGAAGGCCATATAATTCACCCCTCCACTTT
size: few; V: TRBV5-1; J: TRBJ2-1; D: TRBD2; CDR3: CASSFGLANNEQFF; DNA: TGCGCCAGCAGCTTTGGACTAGCCAACAATGAGCAGTTCTTC
size: NA; V: TRBV19; J: TRBJ1-1; D: NA; CDR3: CASRPQLVGQTEAFF; DNA: TGTGCCAGTCGCCCCCAGTTGGTCGGTCAAACTGAAGCTTTCTTT
size: few; V: TRBV3-1; J: TRBJ2-2; D: NA; CDR3: CASSQMYGEGELFF; DNA: TGTGCCAGCAGCCAAATGTACGGGGAAGGGGAGCTGTTTTTT
size: many; V: TRBV14; J: TRBJ1-6; D: NA; CDR3: CASSQALVFSPLHF; DNA: TGTGCCAGCAGCCAGGCCCTCGTCTTCTCACCCCTCCACTTT
size: few; V: TRBV28; J: TRBJ1-5; D: NA; CDR3: CASTRDLRQPQHF; DNA: TGCGCCAGCACCAGGGACCTGCGGCAGCCCCAGCATTTT
size: few; V: TRBV6-5; J: TRBJ2-5; D: TRBD1; CDR3: CATTDRGTAPQETQYF; DNA: TGTGCCACCACGGACAGGGGGACGGCCCCCCAAGAGACCCAGTACTTC
size: few; V: TRBV6-1; J: TRBJ2-7; D: NA; CDR3: CASSFSYEQYF; DNA: TGTGCCAGCAGTTTCTCCTACGAGCAGTACTTC
size: many; V: TRBV18; J: TRBJ1-2; D: TRBD1; CDR3: CASSQDRGYGYTF; DNA: TGTGCCAGCTCACAGGACAGGGGATATGGCTACACCTTC
size: NA; V: TRBV2; J: TRBJ1-5; D: NA; CDR3: CASSGWGGDQPQHF; DNA: TGTGCCAGCAGTGGCTGGGGCGGGGATCAGCCCCAGCATTTT
size: few; V: TRBV28; J: TRBJ2-7; D: TRBD2; CDR3: CASSWSGRSYEQYF; DNA: TGTGCCAGCAGCTGGAGCGGGAGGTCCTACGAGCAGTACTTC
size: few; V: TRBV2; J: TRBJ2-3; D: TRBD2; CDR3: CASSEAGTSGKHF; DNA: TGTGCCAGCAGTGAAGCGGGGACTAGCGGGAAGCATTTT
size: few; V: TRBV7-8; J: TRBJ2-2; D: NA; CDR3: CASSLDRIGTGELFF; DNA: TGTGCCAGCAGCTTAGACCGCATAGGGACCGGGGAGCTGTTTTTT
size: many; V: TRBV6-6; J: TRBJ2-3; D: NA; CDR3: CASSSGPPDTQYF; DNA: TGTGCCAGCAGCTCCGGGCCGCCAGATACGCAGTATTTT
size: many; V: TRBV10-3; J: TRBJ2-3; D: TRBD2; CDR3: CAISGGTTTDTQYF; DNA: TGTGCCATCTCCGGGGGGACCACCACAGATACGCAGTATTTT
size: many; V: TRBV12-3/TRBV12-4; J: TRBJ2-3; D: NA; CDR3: CASSPSGADTQYF; DNA: TGTGCCAGCAGTCCCTCTGGGGCAGATACGCAGTATTTT
size: few; V: TRBV3-1; J: TRBJ2-1; D: NA; CDR3: CASRTAHNEQFF; DNA: TGTGCCAGCAGGACAGCACACAATGAGCAGTTCTTC
size: NA; V: TRBV7-3; J: TRBJ2-1; D: TRBD1; CDR3: CASSLTGYEQFF; DNA: TGTGCCAGCAGCTTGACAGGGTATGAGCAGTTCTTC
size: few; V: TRBV6-6; J: TRBJ1-5; D: NA; CDR3: CASSYPEPQSNQPQHF; DNA: TGTGCCAGCAGTTACCCAGAGCCACAGAGCAATCAGCCCCAGCATTTT
size: many; V: TRBV6-1; J: TRBJ1-5; D: NA; CDR3: CASSEGQDYQPQHF; DNA: TGTGCCAGCAGTGAAGGTCAGGATTATCAGCCCCAGCATTTT
size: NA; V: TRBV20-1; J: TRBJ2-5; D: TRBD1; CDR3: CSASMTGVQETQYF; DNA: TGCAGTGCTTCAATGACAGGGGTACAAGAGACCCAGTACTTC
size: NA; V: TRBV6-2/TRBV6-3; J: TRBJ1-2; D: NA; CDR3: CASSGADYGYTF; DNA: TGTGCCAGCAGTGGAGCAGACTATGGCTACACCTTC
size: NA; V: TRBV6-2/TRBV6-3; J: TRBJ2-3; D: NA; CDR3: CASSYPAADTQYF; DNA: TGTGCCAGCAGTTACCCGGCGGCAGATACGCAGTATTTT
size: NA; V: TRBV6-5; J: TRBJ2-1; D: TRBD1; CDR3: CASRLTQQGITNNEQFF; DNA: TGTGCCAGCAGACTCACCCAACAGGGGATTACGAACAATGAGCAGTTCTTC
size: many; V: TRBV7-9; J: TRBJ1-5; D: NA; CDR3: CASSGNNQPQHF; DNA: TGTGCCAGCAGCGGCAACAATCAGCCCCAGCATTTT
size: NA; V: TRBV7-2; J: TRBJ2-6; D: NA; CDR3: CASSNRAGGANVLTF; DNA: TGTGCCAGCAGCAACAGGGCAGGTGGGGCCAACGTCCTGACTTTC
size: NA; V: TRBV19; J: TRBJ2-3; D: NA; CDR3: CASSLGEAQYF; DNA: TGTGCCAGTAGTTTAGGGGAGGCGCAGTATTTT
size: many; V: TRBV12-3/TRBV12-4; J: TRBJ1-6; D: NA; CDR3: CASRRAGAADSPLHF; DNA: TGTGCCAGCAGACGGGCTGGGGCCGCTGATTCACCCCTCCACTTT
size: NA; V: TRBV4-1; J: TRBJ2-5; D: NA; CDR3: CASSQDGNLFPLETQYF; DNA: TGCGCCAGCAGCCAAGACGGAAACCTATTCCCCTTAGAGACCCAGTACTTC
size: few; V: TRBV6-6; J: TRBJ2-1; D: NA; CDR3: CASTIPPGYEQFF; DNA: TGTGCCAGCACGATCCCCCCGGGGTATGAGCAGTTCTTC
size: NA; V: TRBV5-1; J: TRBJ2-5; D: NA; CDR3: CASSSAQGMETQYF; DNA: TGCGCCAGCAGCTCCGCCCAGGGAATGGAGACCCAGTACTTC
size: few; V: TRBV6-2/TRBV6-3; J: TRBJ1-4; D: TRBD1; CDR3: CASSWGQRSSNEKLFF; DNA: TGTGCCAGCAGTTGGGGACAGCGATCATCTAATGAAAAACTGTTTTTT
size: few; V: TRBV7-9; J: TRBJ2-6; D: NA; CDR3: CASSSAGPAGANVLTF; DNA: TGTGCCAGCAGCTCCGCCGGTCCTGCAGGGGCCAACGTCCTGACTTTC
size: many; V: TRBV7-7; J: TRBJ2-3; D: TRBD2; CDR3: CASSPQPGLADTQYF; DNA: TGTGCCAGCAGCCCGCAACCGGGACTAGCGGATACGCAGTATTTT
size: many; V: TRBV7-9; J: TRBJ1-3; D: NA; CDR3: CASSLFSGGTSGNTIYF; DNA: TGTGCCAGCAGCTTATTCTCTGGGGGAACTAGCGGAAACACCATATATTTT
size: many; V: TRBV9; J: TRBJ1-3; D: NA; CDR3: CASSVAGAPGNTIYF; DNA: TGTGCCAGCAGCGTAGCGGGGGCGCCAGGAAACACCATATATTTT